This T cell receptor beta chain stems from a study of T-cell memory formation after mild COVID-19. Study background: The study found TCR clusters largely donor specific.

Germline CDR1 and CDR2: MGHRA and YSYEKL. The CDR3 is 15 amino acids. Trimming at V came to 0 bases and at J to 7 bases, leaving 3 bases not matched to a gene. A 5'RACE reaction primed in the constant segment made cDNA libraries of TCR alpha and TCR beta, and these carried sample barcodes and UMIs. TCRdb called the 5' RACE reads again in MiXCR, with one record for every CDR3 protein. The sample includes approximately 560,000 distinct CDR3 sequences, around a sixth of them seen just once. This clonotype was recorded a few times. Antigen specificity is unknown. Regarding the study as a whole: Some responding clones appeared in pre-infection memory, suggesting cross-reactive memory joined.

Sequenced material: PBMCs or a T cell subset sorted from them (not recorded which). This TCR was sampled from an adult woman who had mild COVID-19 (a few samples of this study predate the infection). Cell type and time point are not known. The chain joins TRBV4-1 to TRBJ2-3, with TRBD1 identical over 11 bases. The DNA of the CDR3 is TGCGCCAGCAGCCAAGAAGGACAGGGGGCATATACGCAGTATTTT. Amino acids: CASSQEGQGAYTQYF.